This T cell receptor (beta chain) originates from a study of Graves' ophthalmopathy and Graves' hyperthyroidism. Study-wide context: Ophthalmopathy not arising within 18 months of follow-up defined hyperthyroidism as stable.

The CDR3 is 16 amino acids. V lost 6 bases to trimming and J lost 1 base; unmatched junction nucleotides: 8. Germline CDR1 is MGHDK and CDR2 is SYGVNS. Investigators amplified TCR beta CDR3 regions from RNA transcripts. First-round RT-PCR employed HTBI primers, with a second-round multiplex PCR after it. One entry per CDR3 protein results from TCRdb running MiXCR on the multiplex PCR reads. The sample consists of over a million distinct CDR3 sequences, roughly 35% of them appearing once. Certain patients, namely those with other autoimmune diseases, uncontrolled infections, pregnancy or lactation, were excluded.

Source material: peripheral blood or thyroid tissue (not recorded which). The chain employs TRBV25-1 and TRBJ2-3; 9 positions agree with TRBD2. The sequence was obtained from an adult man with Graves' hyperthyroidism. CDR3 sequence reads: CASSFGTSSRTDTQYF. In DNA form, the CDR3 reads TGTGCCAGCAGCTTTGGGACTAGCAGCCGCACAGATACGCAGTATTTT. Full variable domain (outside the CDR3, taken from reference TRBV25-1 and TRBJ2-3): EADIYQTPRYLVIGTGKKITLECSQTMGHDKMYWYQQDPGMELHLIHYSYGVNSTEKGDLSSESTVSRIRTEHFPLTLESARPSHTSQYLCASSFGTSSRTDTQYFGPGTRLTVL.